This T cell receptor (beta chain) was sequenced during a study of brain T cells in children with intractable seizures. This CDR3 is built from 12 residues. J was trimmed by 5 bases and V by 4 bases; bases with no gene match: 1. Germline V gene lookup returns CDR1 SNHLY and CDR2 FYNNEI. Sequencing was limited to surgery cases with top T cell transcript signatures in brain tissue. At least one anti-epileptic drug was given before surgery. Libraries were prepared by immunoSEQ multiplex PCR; TCRdb keeps only in-frame clonotypes and omits some of them. The repertoire has 50,000 to 80,000 clones, 90% to 97% of them found once; the top ten carry around 0.4%. For this clone: Antigen: not known.

Regarding the study as a whole: Only CDR3 sequence similarity suggested viral specificity, without known HCMV serostatus. Absence of clones before surgery may stem from lower sequencing depth.

The V and J genes are TRBV2 and TRBJ1-2; 7 nucleotides match TRBD1. Sequenced material: peripheral blood, taken at surgery. This clonotype originated in a boy in the first two years of life with focal cortical dysplasia and intractable seizures. Here the CDR3 reads CASSGRGYGYTF. The DNA for the CDR3 is TGTGCCAGCAGTGGCAGGGGGTATGGCTACACCTTC.